What follows is one TCR beta chain and its context. Its cognate antigen has yet to be identified. No qualities accompany the bases; no much larger clone lies one base away. This sample is part of a study of cytomegalovirus exposure and HLA in healthy donors (dated by TCRdb to about 2017). Background on the whole study: An earlier analysis of roughly 500 of the donors reported 276 Gb of sequence data and 100 million to 120 million unique TCR beta sequences obtained from approximately 180 million T cells. An early release covering around 630 HLA-typed donors comprised approximately 290 gigabases of sequencing data and some 79 million unique TCR sequences. Of the 300 to 500 genotyped donors, 75% to 85% were placed in the genetic ancestry cluster associated with self-reported Caucasian donors. The study was designed to test whether signatures of past pathogen exposure could be identified by cataloging public T cell receptors. Using immunosequencing, the study profiled T cell repertoires from 640 or so subjects and related those repertoires to cytomegalovirus serostatus. A separate validation cohort of roughly 130 different subjects was used in addition to the approximately 610-subject first cohort. High-throughput TCR immunosequencing, statistical association of individual TCRs with disease status, and machine learning were combined to predict cytomegalovirus infection status. In a later analysis, previously published TCR beta repertoires from several hundred donors were re-analyzed and high-resolution HLA genotyping was added so that TCR occurrence patterns could be studied. In the later analysis, no new phenotypic data were used to find candidate immune exposures; instead, reliance was placed on TCR beta sequences and their occurrence across donors. An earlier analysis of nearly 600 of the donors applied high-throughput TCR beta sequencing to assess whether each TCR beta V gene segment acted as functional or pseudogenic. Donor age, sex, ethnicity and CMV serostatus were collected together with the repertoire data. A later genetic analysis took genome-wide SNP genotypes for about 55% of the roughly 700 donors and used that subset as a discovery cohort. All discovery cohort repertoires had been generated using a single sequencing platform. Class I and class II HLA loci were covered by the typing at four-digit resolution. The number of typed donors differed by locus: about 620-630 for A, B, C, DRB1 and DQB1; approximately 520 for DQA1; some 610 for DPA1; and roughly 490 for DPB1. Roughly 5 DR-DQ haplotypes were handled as single units for association and clustering, since linkage in the cohort was strong. Across approximately 400 genotyped donors of the cohort, an average of about 250,000 unique TCR beta nucleotide sequences per donor were sequenced, and roughly a sixth of those sequences were non-productive.

Library preparation employed the immunoSEQ multiplex PCR assay. The multiplex PCR relied on a mix of 60 forward primers for TCR Vbeta segments and 13 reverse primers for TCR Jbeta segments. The CDR3 region of rearranged TCR beta genes was amplified from genomic DNA with a multiplex PCR assay. The Illumina HiSeq System was used to sequence the amplified TCR beta libraries as 87-base-pair reads. In the source study's methods: A later analysis counted about 82 million unique TCR beta chains across the 550 to 700 repertoires, and about 10 million of these chains were shared by at least two donors. Raw reads were error-corrected and collapsed into unique sequences with a nearest-neighbor algorithm that merged closely related sequences to remove PCR and sequencing errors. V, D and J gene segments were assigned by aligning CDR3 sequences to IMGT reference sequences. Each retained sequence needed at least a six-nucleotide match to both a V gene segment and a J gene segment. A rearrangement counted as productive if the CDR3 had no stop codons and remained in frame with V and J, and every other rearrangement counted as non-productive. CDR3 was defined according to IMGT convention as the region running from the second conserved V-encoded cysteine to the conserved J-encoded phenylalanine. The earlier analysis of some 550 of the donors excluded any sequence lacking an unambiguous match to a single V gene segment. An earlier analysis of a few hundred of the donors classified V segments as functional when productive rearrangements were above 56.7% and as segregating when the standard deviation between donors was above 5%. A statistical classification framework was built to diagnose cytomegalovirus status from the catalog of TCR beta chain sequences. V and J gene assignment, in a later analysis, came from comparing TCR nucleotide sequences with IMGT/GENE-DB human TR gene sequences. The TCRdist pipeline was used in a later analysis to assign CDR3 sequences and most-parsimonious VDJ recombination scenarios. In a later analysis, each TCR beta chain was defined by its CDR3 amino acid sequence together with its V-gene family, and reads lacking a unique V-gene family were excluded. As a way to deal with suspected cross-contamination and a sequencing artifact, a later analysis dropped over 550 nucleotide sequences that were highly shared and had low generation probability. In a later analysis, a clonal expansion index was calculated for each public chain from normalized within-repertoire ranks of inferred template counts. Generation probabilities in a later analysis came from a VDJ recombination model fitted to out-of-frame rearrangements, and those results were checked against IGoR. A later analysis scored TCR-TCR, TCR-HLA and TCR-CMV co-occurrence with hypergeometric tests, applying a repertoire-size bias correction to TCR pairs. False discovery rates were estimated in a later analysis by permuting HLA or CMV assignments 20 times. A later analysis grouped co-occurring TCRs with DBSCAN, adding TCRdist sequence similarity when clustering within HLA-allele-positive subsets. For co-occurrence clustering, repertoires with fewer than 30,000 or more than 120,000 public chains were excluded, along with roughly 5 repertoires with anomalous nucleotide sharing. Here the immuneACCESS table is served through TCRdb, limited to in-frame sequences with V and J called. Missing clones are a known gap in these copies; in checked studies unresolved V genes cover under half, and the rest lacks a known reason. V and J calls and clone size are those listed in that table; D and trimming were worked out from the DNA. The sample data list about 160,000 clones, and under 80% of these were observed just once. The ten largest clones add up to roughly 1.9% of the sample.

CDR1 SEHNR and CDR2 FQNEAQ are derived from the germline V gene (reference sequence). At the junction V is shortened by 5 bases and J by 10 bases; bases outside the gene matches: 13. From cysteine to phenylalanine, the CDR3 is 15 amino acids long. Solely the CDR3 DNA is kept, with 45 bases framed from the first base. What the authors observed across the whole study: Because counts were too low, 15 to 20 rarely observed V segments, including chromosome 9 orphons, were excluded from the earlier analysis of several hundred of the donors. The presence/absence analyses assumed that sequencing depth was roughly uniform across donors, and that assumption may not be true. An association between a missense DCLRE1C variant and V-gene and J-gene trimming of TCR beta chains was found in a later genetic analysis and replicated in an independent cohort. When HLA alleles, especially DR and DQ, strongly co-occurred, attributing TCR associations to individual alleles was difficult. Because some donors lacked HLA typing at each locus, the association tests relied only on the typed subset. Some IMGT-functional V segments, including TRBV6-2 and TRBV6-3, could not be distinguished by the 87-base-pair reads and were therefore excluded. In vitro tests confirmed that a few of the cytomegalovirus-associated TCR beta chains recognize cytomegalovirus antigens. In both the original and validation cohorts, the classifier was reported to diagnose cytomegalovirus status with high specificity and sensitivity. The study gave a list of about 160 TCR beta chains associated with cytomegalovirus. Correlated functional status among segregating V segments might be attributable to linkage disequilibrium, but an unknown experimental factor could not be ruled out. Compared with the roughly 710-donor mean, donors in an Asian-associated ancestry cluster had fewer N-insertions in productive TCRs, according to a later genetic analysis. At a false discovery rate of 0.05, a later analysis linked around 15,000 TCR beta sequences to specific HLA alleles. A later analysis found that TCR association rates varied across HLA loci, with DRB1 alleles showing the most associated TCRs and HLA-C alleles the fewest. Several of the top co-occurrence clusters appeared to be linked to parvovirus B19, influenza, CMV and Epstein-Barr virus, according to a later analysis. It was suggested by the authors that the approach could potentially be generalized to other disease states and immunological phenotypes. Most TCR sequences were seen in very few donors, while some public TCRs were found in many individuals. According to a later analysis, most CMV-associated TCR beta chains appeared to be HLA-restricted, and the HLA associations seemed to be driven largely by CMV exposure. A group of highly shared sequence variants was considered likely to be a technical artifact of the sequencing pipeline. A further reported finding was that TCR beta sequences accurately predicted the HLA-A and HLA-B alleles for most subjects in the first cohort. A later analysis found that HLA-associated TCR beta chains were more clonally expanded and had lower generation probabilities than equally common non-associated chains. The cohort was sequenced for TCR beta chains only, and without alpha or paired-chain data the features that could be detected were limited. Immune exposure information for the cohort was limited to CMV serostatus. In an earlier analysis of 587 of the donors, most TCR beta V segments were observed in productive rearrangements about 87% or about 30% of the time, broadly matching IMGT annotations.

The cohort was made up of approximately 700 healthy bone marrow donors. At the time of sampling, every cohort member was nominally healthy, though immune exposures that went unrecorded were likely present. The donor tested CMV seronegative, placing the donor among the roughly 350 seronegative members of the cohort. Each donor provided a peripheral blood sample, and peripheral blood mononuclear cells were used for TCR beta sequencing. The Qiagen DNeasy Blood Extraction Kit was used to extract genomic DNA from the blood cell samples. The sample taken for sequencing was PBMCs. The sequence came from a female donor in good health and CMV-seronegative. The chain links TRBV7-9 with TRBJ2-1, with TRBD2 matching 8 junction bases. The DNA sequence is given as TGTGCCAGCAGCGAGAGGGGGACTAGTCTATGGGAGCAGTTCTTC. Protein translation: CASSERGTSLWEQFF.